What follows are 19 T cell receptor beta chains derived from one specimen sequenced in a study of T cell repertoires in cytomegalovirus infection. MiXCR was run by TCRdb on the reads, yielding one entry per CDR3 protein. The sample has roughly 630,000 distinct CDR3 sequences, approximately 25% seen once. The source material was CD8+ T cells from PBMCs. These receptor sequences come from a human donor in good health (CMV status not recorded). Some clones in this sample may be carry-over from other donors' samples.

This clonotype was counted at least ten times. The chain employs TRBV19 and TRBJ1-1; D may be TRBD1 (5 bases). Per the germline V gene, CDR1 is LNHDA and CDR2 is SQIVND (reference sequence). There are 14 residues in the CDR3. The V and J ends lost 3 bases and 4 bases respectively, with 12 bases between them. The CDR3 is CASSIWDDSTEAFF. The DNA for the CDR3 is TGTGCCAGTAGTATTTGGGATGACAGCACTGAAGCTTTCTTT. Based on the CDR3 plus reference TRBV19 and TRBJ1-1, the full variable domain is DGGITQSPKYLFRKEGQNVTLSCEQNLNHDAMYWYRQDPGQGLRLIYYSQIVNDFQKGDIAEGYSVSREKKESFPLTVTSAQKNPTAFYLCASSIWDDSTEAFFGQGTRLTVV.

This clonotype occurred a few times. The CDR3 reads CASSSGAAFF. The CDR3 coding sequence is TGTGCCAGCAGTTCAGGGGCAGCTTTCTTT. This chain connects TRBV7-9 to TRBJ1-1; the D gene is possibly TRBD1 (6 bases). V shed 6 bases and J shed 10 bases, with 9 bases lying between them. This CDR3 has 10 amino acids. Germline V gene lookup returns CDR1 SEHNR and CDR2 FQNEAQ (reference sequence).

V gene TRBV7-9 combines with J gene TRBJ2-2, with unresolved D. The CDR3 has 10 amino acids. Germline V gene sequence: CDR1 SEHNR, CDR2 FQNEAQ (reference sequence). V lost 11 bases, J lost 7 bases, and 8 bases lay in between. CDR3 sequence: CAGDHGELFF. CDR3 nucleotide sequence: TGTGCCGGAGACCACGGGGAGCTGTTTTTT.

The chain has TRBV14 and TRBJ1-1; the D is unclear. The CDR3 extends over 18 amino acids. Trimming shortened V by 5 bases and J by 4 bases, and 26 bases separated the two germline ends. Looked up from germline, CDR1 is SGHDN and CDR2 is FVKESK. The CDR3 sequence is CASSERVELAGWGTEAFF. DNA of the CDR3: TGTGCCAGCAGCGAAAGGGTGGAACTCGCTGGATGGGGCACTGAAGCTTTCTTT.

This clonotype was found a few times. The V gene is TRBV6-6, the J gene TRBJ2-1; TRBD1 matches at 11 bases. Germline CDR1 reads MNHNY; CDR2 reads SVGAGI (reference sequence). Losses at the gene ends were 10 bases for V and 7 bases for J; bases not matched to a gene: 9. The CDR3 is 14 residues long. For the CDR3, the DNA is TGTGCCACTGCGGACAGGGGGCATATGAATGAGCAGTTCTTC. Its protein product is CATADRGHMNEQFF.

This clonotype was observed many times. J is TRBJ2-3 and V is TRBV7-8; a weak D match, TRBD2 (5 bases). This CDR3 contains 16 residues. V was trimmed by 1 base and J by 0 bases, leaving 11 bases between them. Germline values: CDR1 SGHVS, CDR2 FQNEAQ. The CDR3 sequence is CASSLVARTSTDTQYF. In nucleotides, the CDR3 is TGTGCCAGCAGCTTAGTGGCTAGGACTAGCACAGATACGCAGTATTTT.

This clonotype was detected only a few times. The chain carries TRBV7-6 and TRBJ2-1, with TRBD2 matching over 9 bases. The CDR3 length is 15 residues. Trimming at V came to 3 bases and at J to 6 bases, leaving 6 bases not matched to a gene. Germline V gives CDR1 SGHVS, CDR2 FNYEAQ. In nucleotides, the CDR3 is TGTGCCAGCAGCTTTAGCGGGGGTCCCGTCAATGAGCAGTTCTTC. Residues: CASSFSGGPVNEQFF.

In this sample, this clonotype turned up many times. The gene calls are TRBV7-8 and TRBJ1-1; D is ambiguous. Germline loops: CDR1 SGHVS, CDR2 FQNEAQ. This CDR3 spans 13 amino acids. Between the trimmed V and J ends, which lost 1 base and 3 bases, there was a span of 6 bases. Here the CDR3 reads CASSLDGDTEAFF. The CDR3 nucleotides read TGTGCCAGCAGCTTAGATGGGGACACTGAAGCTTTCTTT.

The V and J genes are TRBV14 and TRBJ1-4; a weak D match, TRBD1 (5 bases). Germline CDR1 reads SGHDN; CDR2 reads FVKESK. With 7 bases removed from V and 2 bases from J, the gap between germline ends came to 29 bases. The CDR3 sequence is 20 residues long. The CDR3 region has the DNA TGTGCCAGCATGATCGGTAGCGGGACTCAAGGGCCTTGGACTAATGAAAAACTGTTTTTT. It codes for CASMIGSGTQGPWTNEKLFF.

This sequence joins TRBV27 and TRBJ1-1, with 8 bases identical to TRBD1. This CDR3 has 15 residues. Germline V lookup: CDR1 MNHEY, CDR2 SMNVEV (reference sequence). V was clipped by 2 bases and J by 5 bases; unmatched bases: 7. CDR3 in DNA: TGTGCCAGCAGTTTACAGACAGGGGCCGATACTGAAGCTTTCTTT. It is translated as CASSLQTGADTEAFF.

The chain is built from TRBV11-2 and TRBJ2-1; a possible D gene is TRBD1 (6 bases). This CDR3 comprises 15 residues. The V end lost 2 bases, the J end lost 6 bases, and 14 bases lay between the germline ends. Germline-derived CDR1 and CDR2 are SGHAT and FQNNGV. The CDR3 sequence is CASSLYFSRGNEQFF. The CDR3 nucleotides are TGTGCCAGCAGCTTATATTTCTCCAGGGGCAATGAGCAGTTCTTC.

This clonotype was recorded a few times. This chain uses TRBV28 with TRBJ1-5; D is uncertain. The CDR3 consists of 17 residues. Germline CDR1 is MDHEN and CDR2 is SYDVKM. Trimming removed 1 base at V and 5 bases at J, with 18 bases between. The DNA of the CDR3 is TGTGCCAGCAGTTTATTAGGCCTTTACTCTTCCCATCAGCCCCAGCATTTT. Translation gives CASSLLGLYSSHQPQHF.

This clonotype was recorded a few times. The CDR3 region is CSARDGQQGVVNTEAFF. Here the CDR3 DNA reads TGCAGTGCTAGAGATGGACAGCAAGGGGTTGTGAACACTGAAGCTTTCTTT. The chain links TRBV20-1 to TRBJ1-1, with D perhaps matching TRBD1 (6 bases). Trimming stripped 0 bases from V and 0 bases from J, with 17 bases between. Germline V gene data show CDR1 as DFQATT and CDR2 as SNEGSKA (reference sequence). This CDR3 region has 17 residues.

This clonotype has more than one count but fewer than ten. The chain has TRBV7-9 and TRBJ2-3; the D gene is possibly TRBD1 (5 bases). Germline assignment: CDR1 SEHNR and CDR2 FQNEAQ (reference sequence). The CDR3 consists of 13 residues. Trimming stripped 1 base from V and 11 bases from J, with 13 bases between. The CDR3: CASSLGGLEEQYF. CDR3 coding DNA: TGTGCCAGCAGCTTAGGGGGCCTAGAGGAGCAGTATTTT.

This clonotype has just a few counts. The chain couples TRBV28 to TRBJ2-1; maybe TRBD2 (5 bases). Trimming took 5 bases from V and 3 from J, leaving 17 bases between them. CDR1 and CDR2 (germline): MDHEN, SYDVKM. CDR3 length: 16 amino acids. CDR3 region: CASSSDSASLYNEQFF. In DNA form, the CDR3 reads TGTGCCAGCAGTAGCGATTCGGCTAGCCTCTACAATGAGCAGTTCTTC.

The rearrangement links TRBV29-1 to TRBJ2-2; D remains unclear. This CDR3 region has 13 residues. V dropped 4 bases and J dropped 1 base, with 7 bases sitting between them. Germline-derived CDR1 and CDR2 are SQVTM and ANQGSEA. The CDR3 DNA sequence: TGCAGCGTTGGAAAAGGGAACACCGGGGAGCTGTTTTTT. This encodes CSVGKGNTGELFF.

The chain carries TRBV19 and TRBJ2-2, with 8 bases that match TRBD1. V lost 8 bases and J lost 5; bases outside the gene matches: 4. From germline, CDR1 is LNHDA and CDR2 SQIVND (reference sequence). CDR3 length: 13 amino acids. As DNA, the CDR3 is TGTGCCAGTGGACAGGGTTTGACCGGGGAGCTGTTTTTT. This translates into CASGQGLTGELFF.

A few counts support this clonotype. The chain employs TRBV7-9 and TRBJ1-1, with TRBD1 as a possible D gene (6 bases). The CDR3 covers 14 residues. Germline V CDR1 and CDR2: SEHNR, FQNEAQ (reference sequence). Trimming cost V 5 bases and J 1 base, with 11 bases left between them. The CDR3 sequence is CASSPWDTNTEAFF. CDR3 coding DNA: TGTGCCAGCAGCCCATGGGACACGAACACTGAAGCTTTCTTT.

This chain uses TRBV14 with TRBJ1-2; D not certain. The length of the CDR3 is 13 residues. Germline V gives CDR1 SGHDN, CDR2 FVKESK. V shed 0 bases and J shed 4 bases, with 6 bases lying between them. This chain's CDR3 is CASSQEVGYGYTF. As DNA, the CDR3 is TGTGCCAGCAGCCAAGAAGTGGGCTATGGCTACACCTTC.